The T cell receptor beta chain described here comes from a study of STAT3 mutations in large granular lymphocyte leukemia. Study results and limitations: Every T-cell large granular lymphocyte leukemia patient had at least one immunodominant TCR beta clonotype.

Germline values: CDR1 MNHNY, CDR2 SVGAGI (reference sequence). The CDR3 contains 16 residues. Unmatched junction bases numbered 11, after V lost 6 bases and J lost 4 bases. For this clone: Its specificity is unknown.

The repertoire was sequenced with immunoSEQ multiplex PCR; TCRdb's copy has only in-frame clones and lacks some. The sample records approximately 3,500 clones, roughly 74% being singletons. The specimen sequenced was peripheral blood mononuclear cells. The receptor comes from a man between 60 and 70 years old with T-cell large granular lymphocyte leukemia. Some clones in this sample may be carry-over from other donors' samples. The V and J genes are TRBV6-6 and TRBJ2-1, with 8 bases aligning to TRBD2. The CDR3 coding sequence is TGTGCCAGCAGCCCTATTTTGGTAGCGGGGTACAATGAGCAGTTCTTC. It specifies CASSPILVAGYNEQFF.